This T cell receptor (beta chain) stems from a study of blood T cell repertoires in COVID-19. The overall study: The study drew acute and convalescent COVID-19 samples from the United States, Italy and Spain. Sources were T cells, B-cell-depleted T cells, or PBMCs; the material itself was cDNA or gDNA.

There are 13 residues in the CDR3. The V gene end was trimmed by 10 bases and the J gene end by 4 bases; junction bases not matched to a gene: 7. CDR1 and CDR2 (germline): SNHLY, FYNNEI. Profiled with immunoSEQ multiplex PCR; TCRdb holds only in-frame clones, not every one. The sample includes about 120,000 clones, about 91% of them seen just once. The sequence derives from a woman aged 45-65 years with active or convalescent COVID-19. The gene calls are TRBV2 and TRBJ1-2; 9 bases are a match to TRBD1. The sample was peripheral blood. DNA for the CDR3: TGTGCCACCCAAGTGGGACAGGGCTATGGCTACACCTTC. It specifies CATQVGQGYGYTF.